Given below is one TCR beta chain in context. Antigen: not known. These data come from a study of cytomegalovirus exposure and HLA in healthy donors. Findings and limits, study-wide: It was reportedly the case that the classifier diagnosed cytomegalovirus status with high specificity and sensitivity. Whilst most TCR sequences proved rare, a subset of public TCRs occurred across many donors. The study recorded over 150 TCR beta chains that were cytomegalovirus-associated. There were a few CMV-associated chains whose specificity for CMV antigens was confirmed in vitro.

The germline gives CDR1 MNHNS, CDR2 SASEGT. The CDR3 runs 16 residues. V lost 4 bases and J lost 2; bases outside the gene matches: 4. Here immunoSEQ multiplex PCR was the method, and the copy in TCRdb shows in-frame clones only, minus some. The data show about 400,000 clones, with 80% to 90% seen just once and roughly 0.83% held by the top ten. Sequencing was done on a sample of PBMCs. The sequence was obtained from a woman under 30 in good health and CMV-seronegative. The V call is TRBV6-1, the J call TRBJ1-5; 11 bases line up with TRBD1. CDR3 amino acids: CASSARTGGGNQPQHF. The DNA of the CDR3 is TGTGCCAGCAGTGCCAGGACAGGGGGCGGCAATCAGCCCCAGCATTTT.